The T cell receptor beta chain under discussion was sequenced for a study of shared clonotypes between healthy human individuals. General study findings and limits: Incomplete sequencing of sorted subsets was indicated by rarefaction despite large depth.

TCRdb keeps only in-frame clones here, not all; method: immunoSEQ multiplex PCR. This table holds approximately 980,000 clones, more than 75% found once. Comment on this clone: Its antigen is still unknown.

Germline V gene lookup returns CDR1 SEHNR and CDR2 FQNEAQ (reference sequence). V gave up 7 bases and J gave up 2 bases, with 17 bases separating them. CDR3 length: 16 amino acids. The sample consisted of memory CD4+ T cells sorted from blood. Indicated subset: CD45RA-negative fraction. The chain employs TRBV7-9 and TRBJ2-2, with D tentatively TRBD1 or TRBD2 (5 bases each). The clonotype originates from a man between 18 and 35 years old in good health. The CDR3 bases are TGTGCCAGCACCTTTTCGGGGCAGGGTAACACCGGGGAGCTGTTTTTT. It specifies CASTFSGQGNTGELFF.